This is a list of T cell receptor beta chains from one sample in a study of shared clonotypes between healthy human individuals. TCRdb's copy holds only in-frame clones and misses some; the assay was immunoSEQ multiplex PCR. The sample holds around 2,100,000 clones; approximately 95% are singletons and the top ten take around 1%. The sequencing input was naive CD8+ T cells sorted from blood. The source is a man between 18 and 35 years old in good health. Each CDR3 is given with its conserved first and last residue. The D gene is left open where the match is weak. The size entry is marked missing in some rows and otherwise reads once, few, many or a size class.

cdr3_length	v_call	d_call	clone_size	j_call	cdr3_nt	cdr3_aa
16	TRBV2	TRBD2	-	TRBJ2-3	TGTGCCAGCAGTGTGGGACTAGCGGGAGGGCTGAATACGCAGTATTTT	CASSVGLAGGLNTQYF
13	TRBV13	TRBD1	-	TRBJ2-5	TGTGCCAGCAGTTACAGGGGCGGGGAGACCCAGTACTTC	CASSYRGGETQYF
16	TRBV5-1	TRBD1	-	TRBJ2-7	TGCGCCAGCAGCTTGGTGTCGGACAGGGGCTCCTACGAGCAGTACTTC	CASSLVSDRGSYEQYF
14	TRBV19	-	few	TRBJ1-5	TGTGCCAGTAGTATCCTCACGAGCAATCAGCCCCAGCATTTT	CASSILTSNQPQHF
14	TRBV13	TRBD1	few	TRBJ1-2	TGTGCCAGCAGCTCGGGACAGACAAACTATGGCTACACCTTC	CASSSGQTNYGYTF
15	TRBV2	-	-	TRBJ2-3	TGTGCCAGCAGTGTGGCTAGCGCCTCACCAGATACGCAGTATTTT	CASSVASASPDTQYF
15	TRBV5-4	-	-	TRBJ1-2	TGTGCCAGCAGCTTGTTTGAGGGGGTAAACTATGGCTACACCTTC	CASSLFEGVNYGYTF
15	TRBV28	-	-	TRBJ1-4	TGTGCCAGCAGTTTATGGGGGGAGACTAATGAAAAACTGTTTTTT	CASSLWGETNEKLFF
15	TRBV6-1	TRBD1	-	TRBJ1-1	TGTGCCAGCAGTGGGGACAGGGAAGAGGACACTGAAGCTTTCTTT	CASSGDREEDTEAFF
14	TRBV5-1	-	-	TRBJ1-5	TGCGCCAGCAGCTTGTATCCCCTAGGGCAGCCCCAGCATTTT	CASSLYPLGQPQHF
13	TRBV2	TRBD1	-	TRBJ2-7	TGTGCCAGCCGCAGGACAGGGATCTACGAGCAGTACTTC	CASRRTGIYEQYF
13	TRBV7-9	TRBD1	once	TRBJ1-2	TGTGCCAGCAGCTTAGGACAGGGGATGGACTACACCTTC	CASSLGQGMDYTF
16	TRBV27	-	-	TRBJ2-7	TGTGCCAGCAGTCCCAATATCGGGGAAGCGTCCTACGAGCAGTACTTC	CASSPNIGEASYEQYF
14	TRBV6-5	-	-	TRBJ2-7	TGTGCCAGCAGTCCCGGCCCGGCCGACTCCGAGCAGTACTTC	CASSPGPADSEQYF
14	TRBV5-1	-	-	TRBJ2-7	TGCGCCAGCAGCTTGGTAGGGGCCGTATACGAGCAGTACTTC	CASSLVGAVYEQYF